What follows is one TCR beta chain and its context. Produced via immunoSEQ multiplex PCR; TCRdb's table is partial and in-frame only. The table lists under 350,000 clones, roughly 91% of them singletons. The sample comes from a study of blood T cell repertoires in COVID-19. About the study: From the United States, Italy and Spain came samples of acute and convalescent COVID-19.

The TCR comes from a man aged 40-49 years with acute or convalescent COVID-19. Material for sequencing was peripheral blood.

In DNA form, the CDR3 reads TGCGCCAGCAGTGAGTCTGCAGGGGGAGGTGAGCAGTACTTC. Encoded protein: CASSESAGGGEQYF. The V call is TRBV10-2, the J call TRBJ2-7, with a weak D call TRBD1 (7 bases). V was pared by 0 bases and J by 7 bases, with 13 bases between. The CDR3 has 14 amino acids. CDR1 WSHSY and CDR2 SAAADI come from the germline V gene.